This T cell receptor (beta chain) was recovered during a study of cytomegalovirus exposure and HLA in healthy donors. Study-level findings and limits: Presence/absence analyses assumed roughly uniform sequencing depth across donors, which may not hold. A reported reduction in N-insertions relative to the roughly 700-donor mean was seen in an Asian-associated ancestry cluster in a later analysis.

A note on this clone: The antigen is not known.

The CDR3 has 15 amino acids. Looked up from germline, CDR1 is SGHRS and CDR2 is YFSETQ. With 6 bases removed from V and 6 bases from J, the gap between germline ends came to 19 bases. The primer mix had 60 Vbeta and 13 Jbeta primers. In the authors' workflow: As a later analysis found, there were roughly 80 million unique TCR beta chains, of which roughly 11 million were shared. The assay was immunoSEQ multiplex PCR, and TCRdb's table has in-frame clones only and misses some. That table gives V, J and clone size, and the DNA gave D and trimming. The table lists 120,000 or so clones, 60% to 85% of them singletons, with 2.5% to 3.5% in the top ten.

This TCR was sampled from a woman in her thirties or forties in good health and CMV-seropositive. The sequenced material came from PBMCs. J is TRBJ2-4 and V is TRBV5-1; weak D call: TRBD2 (5 bases). The CDR3 coding sequence is TGCGCCAGCACCTTTGCCCCCGGGAATGGAAACATTCAGTACTTC. Protein: CASTFAPGNGNIQYF.